The entry below gives a single T cell receptor (beta chain) sequence along with its context. What it binds is not known. These data originate in a study of vaccination effects on CD4 cells after COVID-19. Study details: Post-vaccine samples followed the second dose by a median of 72 days. Study-wide results and caveats: Vaccine- and infection-induced clones showed marked clonal contraction late following vaccination. Convalescent patients were scarce, and early post-infection timepoints were absent.

The germline V gene has CDR1 MNHNY and CDR2 SVGAGI (reference sequence). This CDR3 has 14 amino acids. With 8 bases removed from V and 2 bases from J, the gap between germline ends came to 13 bases. Antigen-specific CD4+ T cells were first expanded with viral peptide pools by the ViraFEST assay and only then sequenced. After around nine days in culture, the CD4+ T cells were isolated. As their vaccination, participants received two doses of either BNT162b2 or mRNA-1273. Sequencing used immunoSEQ multiplex PCR; TCRdb keeps in-frame clones, though not all of them. This table holds fewer than 80,000 clones, 70% to 75% found once.

Specimen: CD4+ T cells from PBMCs cultured with HCoV-229E spike peptides, collected after COVID-19 vaccination. This receptor was taken from a human donor who received a COVID-19 vaccine. The V call is TRBV6-6, the J call TRBJ1-3; D is ambiguous. The CDR3 sequence is CASCKWVTGNTIYF. CDR3 nucleotide sequence: TGTGCCAGCTGTAAATGGGTGACTGGAAACACCATATATTTT.